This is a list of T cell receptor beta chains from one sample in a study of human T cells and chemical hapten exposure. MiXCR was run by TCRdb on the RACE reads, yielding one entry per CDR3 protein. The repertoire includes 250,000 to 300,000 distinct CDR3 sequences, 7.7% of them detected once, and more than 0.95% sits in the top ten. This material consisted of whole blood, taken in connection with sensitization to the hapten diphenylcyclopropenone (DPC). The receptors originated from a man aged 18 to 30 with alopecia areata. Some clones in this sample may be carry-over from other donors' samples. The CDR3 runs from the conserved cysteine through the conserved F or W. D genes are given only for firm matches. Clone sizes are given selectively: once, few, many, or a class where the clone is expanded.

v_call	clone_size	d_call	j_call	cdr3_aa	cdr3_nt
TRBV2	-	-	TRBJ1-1	CASRTLRMNTEAFF	TGTGCCAGCAGGACCCTTCGGATGAACACTGAAGCTTTCTTT
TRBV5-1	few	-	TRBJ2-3	CASSLGQHADTQYF	TGCGCCAGCAGCTTGGGGCAGCACGCAGATACGCAGTATTTT
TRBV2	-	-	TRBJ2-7	CASSERQHPGYEQYF	TGTGCCAGCAGTGAACGTCAGCATCCCGGTTACGAGCAGTACTTC
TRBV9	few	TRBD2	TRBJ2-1	CASSGPLAGGLEQFF	TGTGCCAGCAGCGGACCCCTAGCGGGCGGACTCGAGCAGTTCTTC
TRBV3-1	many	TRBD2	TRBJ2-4	CASSGEGLAAQYF	TGTGCCAGCAGCGGAGAGGGACTAGCGGCACAGTACTTC
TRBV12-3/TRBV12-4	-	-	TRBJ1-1	CASTERVRRSEAFF	TGTGCCAGCACCGAGAGGGTCAGGCGCTCTGAAGCTTTCTTT
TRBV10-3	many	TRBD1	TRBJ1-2	CAIREGQGVAYGYTF	TGTGCCATCAGGGAAGGACAGGGGGTGGCGTATGGCTACACCTTC
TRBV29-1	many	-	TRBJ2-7	CSVRDSPSREQYF	TGCAGCGTTAGGGACTCCCCCTCGCGGGAGCAGTACTTC
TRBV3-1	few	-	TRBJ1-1	CASSQGRMNTEAFF	TGTGCCAGCAGCCAGGGACGGATGAACACTGAAGCTTTCTTT
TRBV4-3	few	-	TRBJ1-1	CASSQVNQNTEAFF	TGCGCCAGCAGCCAAGTGAATCAGAACACTGAAGCTTTCTTT
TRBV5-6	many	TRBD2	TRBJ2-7	CASSPSGGVRYEQYF	TGTGCCAGCAGCCCTAGTGGGGGGGTAAGGTACGAGCAGTACTTC
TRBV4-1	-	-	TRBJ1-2	CASSPGHSGLYGYTF	TGCGCCAGCAGCCCGGGACACTCGGGGCTGTATGGCTACACCTTC
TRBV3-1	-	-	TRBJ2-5	CASSPRTRGYQETQYF	TGTGCCAGCAGCCCCCGGACTAGGGGGTACCAAGAGACCCAGTACTTC
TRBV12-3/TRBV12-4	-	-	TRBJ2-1	CASSLIGGQSGNEQFF	TGTGCCAGCAGTTTGATTGGGGGGCAGAGTGGTAATGAGCAGTTCTTC
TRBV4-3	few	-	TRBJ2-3	CASSQEGGGRGRTDTQYF	TGCGCCAGCAGCCAAGAAGGAGGGGGGCGAGGCCGCACAGATACGCAGTATTTT
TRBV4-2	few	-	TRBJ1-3	CASSQIQPSGNTIYF	TGTGCCAGCAGCCAGATACAGCCCTCTGGAAACACCATATATTTT
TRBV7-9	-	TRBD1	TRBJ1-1	CASSLLRQGPEAFF	TGTGCCAGCAGCTTACTGCGACAGGGCCCTGAAGCTTTCTTT
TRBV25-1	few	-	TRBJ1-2	CASRGDGYTF	TGTGCCAGCAGGGGAGATGGCTACACCTTC
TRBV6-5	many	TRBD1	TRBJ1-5	CASSYQQGAGQPQHF	TGTGCCAGCAGTTACCAACAGGGGGCTGGACAGCCCCAGCATTTT
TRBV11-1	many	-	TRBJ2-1	CASSFGGGSYNEQFF	TGTGCCAGCAGCTTCGGGGGTGGTAGCTACAATGAGCAGTTCTTC
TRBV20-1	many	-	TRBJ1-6	CSAFGLSPNSPLHF	TGCAGTGCTTTCGGACTGAGCCCTAATTCACCCCTCCACTTT
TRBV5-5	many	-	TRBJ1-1	CASSSGERAFF	TGTGCCAGCAGCTCAGGAGAGCGGGCTTTCTTT
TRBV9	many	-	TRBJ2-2	CASSVVGTHTGELFF	TGTGCCAGCAGCGTAGTTGGGACACACACCGGGGAGCTGTTTTTT
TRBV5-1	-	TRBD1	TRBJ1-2	CASSPDGQGANYGYTF	TGCGCCAGCAGCCCGGACGGACAGGGAGCTAACTATGGCTACACCTTC
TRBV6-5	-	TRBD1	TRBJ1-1	CASLDRGDTEAFF	TGTGCCAGCCTCGACAGGGGAGACACTGAAGCTTTCTTT
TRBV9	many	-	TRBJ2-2	CASSVAPTTGELFF	TGTGCCAGCAGCGTAGCTCCAACAACCGGGGAGCTGTTTTTT
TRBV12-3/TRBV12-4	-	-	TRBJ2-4	CASSQVGRTPKNIQYF	TGTGCCAGCAGTCAAGTGGGTAGGACACCAAAAAACATTCAGTACTTC
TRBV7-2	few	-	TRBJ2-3	CASSRRTTTDTQYF	TGTGCCAGCAGCCGGAGGACCACCACAGATACGCAGTATTTT
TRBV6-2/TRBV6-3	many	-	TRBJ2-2	CASRPGQINTGELFF	TGTGCCAGCAGGCCGGGACAAATTAACACCGGGGAGCTGTTTTTT
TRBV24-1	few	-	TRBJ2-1	CATSDGNEQFF	TGTGCCACCAGTGATGGTAATGAGCAGTTCTTC
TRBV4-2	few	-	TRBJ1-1	CASSQNRVLGTEAFF	TGTGCCAGCAGCCAAAACAGGGTTTTAGGCACTGAAGCTTTCTTT
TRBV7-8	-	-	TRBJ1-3	CASSLRFLPGNTIYF	TGTGCCAGCAGCCTGAGGTTTCTTCCAGGAAACACCATATATTTT